Listed below are T cell receptor beta chains from one sample, sequenced in a study of post-analysis software for immune sequencing data. TCRdb itself ran the PCR reads through MiXCR, one entry per CDR3 protein. This table has about 540,000 distinct CDR3 sequences, approximately 31% appearing once. The sequenced sample consisted of blood. These receptors were obtained from a girl aged 2-17 years with multiple sclerosis. The conserved cysteine and the conserved F or W are not part of the CDR3 here. D genes are given only for firm matches.

D gene: -; V gene: TRBV20-1; CDR3 protein: SASAPGHYNEQF
D gene: TRBD1; V gene: TRBV4-1; CDR3 protein: ASSQMSGTGGAEGYT
D gene: -; V gene: TRBV20-1; CDR3 protein: SARSGVHTNYGYT
D gene: -; V gene: TRBV29-1; CDR3 protein: SVEVLSSYNEQY
D gene: -; V gene: TRBV20-1; CDR3 protein: SALGASQETQY
D gene: TRBD2; V gene: TRBV7-8; CDR3 protein: ASSPGGPFTDTQY
D gene: TRBD2; V gene: TRBV6-1; CDR3 protein: ASSDFQGGPGANVLT
D gene: -; V gene: TRBV11-2; CDR3 protein: ASSLFDLSGANVLT
D gene: -; V gene: TRBV14; CDR3 protein: ASSQDLGSGELF
D gene: TRBD1; V gene: TRBV20-1; CDR3 protein: SARVWRDRGNTEAF
D gene: TRBD2; V gene: TRBV10-3; CDR3 protein: AIRIAGRDTQY
D gene: TRBD1; V gene: TRBV9; CDR3 protein: ASSEDRGREQY
D gene: TRBD1; V gene: TRBV5-1; CDR3 protein: ASSQRGRVDEQY
D gene: -; V gene: TRBV29-1; CDR3 protein: SVGAATTQETQY